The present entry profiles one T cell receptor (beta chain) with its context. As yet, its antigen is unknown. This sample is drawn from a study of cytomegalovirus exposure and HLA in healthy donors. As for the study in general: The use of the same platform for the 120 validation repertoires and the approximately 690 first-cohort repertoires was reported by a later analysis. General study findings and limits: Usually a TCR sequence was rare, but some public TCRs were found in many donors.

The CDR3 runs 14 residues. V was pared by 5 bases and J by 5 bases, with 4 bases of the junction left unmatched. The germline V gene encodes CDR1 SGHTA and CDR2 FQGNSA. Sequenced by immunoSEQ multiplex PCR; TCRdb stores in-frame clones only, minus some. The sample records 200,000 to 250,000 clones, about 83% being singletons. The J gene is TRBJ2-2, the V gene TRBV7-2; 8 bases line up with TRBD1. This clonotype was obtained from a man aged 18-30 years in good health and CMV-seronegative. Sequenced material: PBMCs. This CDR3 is CASSLRGRTGELFF. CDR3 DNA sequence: TGTGCCAGCAGCCTCAGGGGGCGTACCGGGGAGCTGTTTTTT.